This TCR beta chain was identified during a study of immune cell composition in non-small cell lung cancer. Germline loops: CDR1 SEHNR, CDR2 FQNEAQ (reference sequence). The CDR3 contains 12 residues. Trimming cost V 6 bases and J 4 bases, with 10 bases left between them. Assay used: immunoSEQ multiplex PCR; TCRdb lists only in-frame clones, some missing. The sample carries 1,000 to 1,400 clones, 79% recorded once. V and J are TRBV7-9 and TRBJ2-7; D possibly corresponds to TRBD1 (5 bases). The sample consisted of lung tumor tissue. The sequence was collected from a human donor with non-small cell lung cancer. The CDR3 protein is CASSNSGYEQYF. The CDR3 DNA sequence: TGTGCCAGCAGTAATTCAGGGTACGAGCAGTACTTC.